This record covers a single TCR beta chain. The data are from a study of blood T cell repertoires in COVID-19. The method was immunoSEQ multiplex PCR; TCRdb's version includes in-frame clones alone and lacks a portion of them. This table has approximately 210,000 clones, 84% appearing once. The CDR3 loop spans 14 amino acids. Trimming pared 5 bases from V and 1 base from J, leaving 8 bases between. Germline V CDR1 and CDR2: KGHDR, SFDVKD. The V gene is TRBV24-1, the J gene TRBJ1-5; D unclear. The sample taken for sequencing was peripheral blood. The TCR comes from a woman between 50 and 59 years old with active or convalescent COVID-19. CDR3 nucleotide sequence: TGTGCCACCAGTGGAGGAAGGAGCAATCAGCCCCAGCATTTT. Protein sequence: CATSGGRSNQPQHF.